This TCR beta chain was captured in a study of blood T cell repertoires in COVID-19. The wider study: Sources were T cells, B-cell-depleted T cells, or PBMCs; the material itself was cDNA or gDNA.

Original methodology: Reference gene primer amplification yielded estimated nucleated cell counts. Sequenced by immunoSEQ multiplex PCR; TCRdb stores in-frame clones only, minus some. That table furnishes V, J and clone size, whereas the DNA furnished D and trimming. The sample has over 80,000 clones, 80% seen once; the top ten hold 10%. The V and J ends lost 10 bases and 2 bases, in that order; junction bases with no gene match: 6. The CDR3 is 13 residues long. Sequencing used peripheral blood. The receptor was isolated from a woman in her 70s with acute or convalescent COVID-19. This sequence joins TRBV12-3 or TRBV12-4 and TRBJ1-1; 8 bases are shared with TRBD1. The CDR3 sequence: CATSGGPNTEAFF. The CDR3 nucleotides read TGTGCCACCTCAGGGGGCCCCAACACTGAAGCTTTCTTT.